This T cell receptor (beta chain) was obtained from a study of blood T cell repertoires in COVID-19. This CDR3 region has 16 residues. V gave up 6 bases and J gave up 0 bases; unmatched junction bases: 8. Germline CDR1 is MDHEN and CDR2 is SYDVKM. Original methodology: Scientists estimated how many nucleated cells there were by amplifying reference gene primers. Assay used: immunoSEQ multiplex PCR; TCRdb lists only in-frame clones, some missing. V and J calls and clone size are copied from that table; D and trimming were computed from the DNA. The table lists about 66,000 clones, around nine tenths of them singletons. This clone was counted a single time.

This chain uses TRBV28 with TRBJ2-4; 7 bases are a match to TRBD1. Material: peripheral blood. This receptor was identified in a man between 65 and 79 years old with acute or convalescent COVID-19. CDR3 sequence: CASSRVPGGAKNIQYF. The CDR3 region has the DNA TGTGCCAGCAGCCGGGTCCCAGGGGGAGCCAAAAACATTCAGTACTTC.